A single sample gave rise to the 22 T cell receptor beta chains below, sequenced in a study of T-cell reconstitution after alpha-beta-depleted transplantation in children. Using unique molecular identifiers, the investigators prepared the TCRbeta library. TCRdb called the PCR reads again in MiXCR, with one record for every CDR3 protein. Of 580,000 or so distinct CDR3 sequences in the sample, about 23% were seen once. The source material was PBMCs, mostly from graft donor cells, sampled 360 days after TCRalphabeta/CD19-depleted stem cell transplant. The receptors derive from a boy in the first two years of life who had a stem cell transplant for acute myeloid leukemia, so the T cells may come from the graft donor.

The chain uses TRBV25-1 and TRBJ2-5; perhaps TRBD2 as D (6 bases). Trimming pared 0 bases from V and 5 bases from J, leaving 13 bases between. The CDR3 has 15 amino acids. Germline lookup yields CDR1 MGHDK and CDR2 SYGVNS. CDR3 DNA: TGTGCCAGCAGTGAATATGGGGGGACGCGGGAGACCCAGTACTTC. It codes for CASSEYGGTRETQYF.

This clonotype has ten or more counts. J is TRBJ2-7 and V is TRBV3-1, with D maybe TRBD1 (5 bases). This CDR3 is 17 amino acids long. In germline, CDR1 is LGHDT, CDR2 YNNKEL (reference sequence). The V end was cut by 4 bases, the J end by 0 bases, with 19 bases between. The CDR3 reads CASSPTTKGWSSYEQYF. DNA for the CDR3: TGTGCCAGCAGCCCCACAACGAAGGGGTGGAGCTCCTACGAGCAGTACTTC.

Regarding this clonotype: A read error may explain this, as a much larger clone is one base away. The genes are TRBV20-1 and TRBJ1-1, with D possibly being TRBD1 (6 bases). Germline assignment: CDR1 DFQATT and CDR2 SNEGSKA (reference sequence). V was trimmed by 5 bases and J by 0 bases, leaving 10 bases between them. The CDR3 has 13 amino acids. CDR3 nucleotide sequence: TGCAGTGCTTGGACAGACTTGAACACTGAAGCTTTCTTT. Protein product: CSAWTDLNTEAFF.

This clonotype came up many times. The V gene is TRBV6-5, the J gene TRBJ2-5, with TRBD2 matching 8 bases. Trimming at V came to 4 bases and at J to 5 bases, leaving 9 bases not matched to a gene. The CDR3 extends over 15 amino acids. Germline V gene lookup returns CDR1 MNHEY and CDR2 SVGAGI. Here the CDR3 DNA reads TGTGCCAGCAGTTTTACGACGACTAGCGACGAGACCCAGTACTTC. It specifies CASSFTTTSDETQYF.

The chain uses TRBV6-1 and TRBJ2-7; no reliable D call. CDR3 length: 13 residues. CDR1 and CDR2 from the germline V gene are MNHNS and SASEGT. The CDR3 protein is CASSEGPYYEQYV. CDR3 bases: TGTGCCAGCAGCGAAGGCCCCTACTACGAGCAGTACGTC.

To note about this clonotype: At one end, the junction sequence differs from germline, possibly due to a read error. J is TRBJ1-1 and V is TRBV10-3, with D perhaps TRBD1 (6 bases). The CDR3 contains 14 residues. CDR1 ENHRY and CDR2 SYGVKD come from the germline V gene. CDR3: CAIREDSLNTEPFF. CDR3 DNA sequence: TGTGCCATCAGGGAGGACAGCCTTAACACTGAACCTTTCTTT.

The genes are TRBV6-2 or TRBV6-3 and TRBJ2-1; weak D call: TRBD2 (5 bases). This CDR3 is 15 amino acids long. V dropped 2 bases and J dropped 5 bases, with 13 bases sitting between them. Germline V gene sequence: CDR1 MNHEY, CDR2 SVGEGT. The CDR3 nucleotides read TGTGCCAGCAGTTACCCCCAGCGGAGAAACAATGAGCAGTTCTTC. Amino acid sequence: CASSYPQRRNNEQFF.

The CDR3: CSSRVDRPFSSGNTIYF. As DNA, the CDR3 is TGCAGCTCTAGAGTCGACAGGCCCTTTAGCTCTGGAAACACCATATATTTT. The J gene is TRBJ1-3, the V gene TRBV20-1; D possibly corresponds to TRBD1 (6 bases). This CDR3 spans 17 amino acids. CDR1 is DFQATT and CDR2 is SNEGSKA in the germline V gene (reference sequence).

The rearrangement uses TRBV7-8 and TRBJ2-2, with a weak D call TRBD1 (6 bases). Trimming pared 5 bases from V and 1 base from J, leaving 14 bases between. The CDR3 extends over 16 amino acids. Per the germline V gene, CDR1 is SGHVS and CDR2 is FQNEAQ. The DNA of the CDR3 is TGTGCCAGCAGCCTAAGACCGGGACAGAACACCGGGGAGCTGTTTTTT. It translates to CASSLRPGQNTGELFF.

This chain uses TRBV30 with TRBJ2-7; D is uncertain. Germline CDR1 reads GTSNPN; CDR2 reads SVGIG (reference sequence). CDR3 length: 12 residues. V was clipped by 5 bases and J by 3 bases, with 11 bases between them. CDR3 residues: CAWDTGHYEQYF. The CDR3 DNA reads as TGTGCCTGGGACACGGGTCACTACGAGCAGTACTTC.

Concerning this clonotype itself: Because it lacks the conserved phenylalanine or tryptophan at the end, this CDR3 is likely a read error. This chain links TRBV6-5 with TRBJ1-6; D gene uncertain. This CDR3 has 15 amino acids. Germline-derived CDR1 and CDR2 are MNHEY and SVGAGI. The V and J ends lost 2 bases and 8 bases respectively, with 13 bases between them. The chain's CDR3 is CASSYEGREYSPLHV. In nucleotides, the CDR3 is TGTGCCAGCAGTTACGAGGGCAGAGAGTATTCACCCCTCCACGTT.

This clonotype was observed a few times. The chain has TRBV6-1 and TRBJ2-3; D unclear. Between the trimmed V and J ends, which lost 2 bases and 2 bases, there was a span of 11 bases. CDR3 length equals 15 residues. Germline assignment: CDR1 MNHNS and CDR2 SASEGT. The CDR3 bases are TGTGCCAGCAGTGAATTTGGGATCTTCACAGATACGCAGTATTTT. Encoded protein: CASSEFGIFTDTQYF.

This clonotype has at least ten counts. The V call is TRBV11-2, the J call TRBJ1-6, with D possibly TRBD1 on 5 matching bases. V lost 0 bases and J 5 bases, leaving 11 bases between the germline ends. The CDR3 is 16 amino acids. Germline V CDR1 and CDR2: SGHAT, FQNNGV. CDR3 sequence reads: CASSLDRAHNNSPLHF. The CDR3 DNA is TGTGCCAGCAGCTTAGACAGGGCCCACAATAATTCACCCCTCCACTTT.

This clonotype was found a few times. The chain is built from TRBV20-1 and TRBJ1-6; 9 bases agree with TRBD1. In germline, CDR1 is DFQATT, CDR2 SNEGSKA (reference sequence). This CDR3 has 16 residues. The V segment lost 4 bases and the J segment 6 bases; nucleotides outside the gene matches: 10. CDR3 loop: CSAMGQGKGSNSPLHF. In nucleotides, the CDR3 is TGCAGTGCTATGGGACAGGGTAAGGGAAGTAATTCACCCCTCCACTTT.

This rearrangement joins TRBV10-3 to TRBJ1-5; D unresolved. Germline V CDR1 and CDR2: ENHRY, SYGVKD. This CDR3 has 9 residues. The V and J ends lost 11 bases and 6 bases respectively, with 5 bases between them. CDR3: CACGQPQHF. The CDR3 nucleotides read TGTGCCTGCGGTCAGCCCCAGCATTTT.

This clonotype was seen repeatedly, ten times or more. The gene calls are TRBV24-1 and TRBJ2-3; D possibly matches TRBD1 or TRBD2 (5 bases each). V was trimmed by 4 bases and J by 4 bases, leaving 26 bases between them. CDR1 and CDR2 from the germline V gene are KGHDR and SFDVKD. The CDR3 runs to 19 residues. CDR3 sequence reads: CATSDRTVTASGGADTQYF. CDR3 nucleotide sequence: TGTGCCACCAGTGACCGTACCGTGACAGCTTCAGGAGGCGCAGATACGCAGTATTTT.

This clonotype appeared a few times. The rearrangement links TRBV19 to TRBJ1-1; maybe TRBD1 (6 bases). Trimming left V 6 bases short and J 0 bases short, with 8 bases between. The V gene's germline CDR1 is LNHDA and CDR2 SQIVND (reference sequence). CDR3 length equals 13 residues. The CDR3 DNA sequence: TGTGCCAGTAGACAGGGAGTGAACACTGAAGCTTTCTTT. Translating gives CASRQGVNTEAFF.

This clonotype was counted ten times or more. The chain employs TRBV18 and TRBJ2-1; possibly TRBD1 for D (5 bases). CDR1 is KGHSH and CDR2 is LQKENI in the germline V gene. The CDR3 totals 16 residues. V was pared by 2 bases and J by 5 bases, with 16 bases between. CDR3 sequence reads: CASSPITQGTHNEQFF. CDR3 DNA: TGTGCCAGCTCACCAATCACCCAGGGTACACACAATGAGCAGTTCTTC.

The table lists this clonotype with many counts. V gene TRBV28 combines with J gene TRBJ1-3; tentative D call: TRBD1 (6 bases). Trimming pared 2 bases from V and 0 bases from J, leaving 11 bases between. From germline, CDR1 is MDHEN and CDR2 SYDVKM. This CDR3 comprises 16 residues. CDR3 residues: CASSLPGHSSGNTIYF. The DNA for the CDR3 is TGTGCCAGCAGTTTACCGGGACACAGCTCTGGAAACACCATATATTTT.

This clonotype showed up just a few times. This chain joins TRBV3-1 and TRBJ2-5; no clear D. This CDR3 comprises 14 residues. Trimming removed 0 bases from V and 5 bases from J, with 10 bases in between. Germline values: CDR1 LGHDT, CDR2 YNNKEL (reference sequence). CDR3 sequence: CASSQEDRYETQYF. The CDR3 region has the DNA TGTGCCAGCAGCCAAGAGGACCGTTACGAGACCCAGTACTTC.

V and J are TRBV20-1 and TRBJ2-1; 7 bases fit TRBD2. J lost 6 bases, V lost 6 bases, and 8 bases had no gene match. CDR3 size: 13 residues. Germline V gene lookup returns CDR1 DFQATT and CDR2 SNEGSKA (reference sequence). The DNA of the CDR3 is TGCAGTGCGCGATGGACGGGGGGCAATGAGCAGTTCTTC. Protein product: CSARWTGGNEQFF.

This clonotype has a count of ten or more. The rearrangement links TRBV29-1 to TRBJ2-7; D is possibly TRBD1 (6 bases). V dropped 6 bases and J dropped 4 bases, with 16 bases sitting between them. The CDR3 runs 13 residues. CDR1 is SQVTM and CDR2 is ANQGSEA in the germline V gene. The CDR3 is CSVKDSSLYEQYF. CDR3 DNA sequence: TGCAGCGTCAAGGACAGTTCCCTATACGAGCAGTACTTC.